This T cell receptor (beta chain) was observed in a study of T cell repertoires in cytomegalovirus infection. Study context: CMV epitopes, recently identified HLA-C-restricted and well-studied HLA-B-restricted, were used.

In regard to this clonotype: The antigen is unknown. One end of the junction varies from germline; a read error may be responsible.

TCRdb reprocessed the reads via MiXCR and lists one record per CDR3 protein. The table records some 500,000 distinct CDR3 sequences, roughly a third of them present only once. Study results and caveats: Adding up the frequency of public TCR beta families identified people who carried CMV plus the relevant HLA. HLA-C-restricted, CMV-specific TCR beta clonotypes were dominant ex vivo.

The sample consisted of cultured PBMCs, taken from culture after CMV antigen stimulation. The source is a human donor in good health (CMV status not recorded). Some clones in this sample may be carry-over from other donors' samples.

CDR3 in amino acids: CASSNGLAGDPGELFF. CDR3 in DNA: TGTGCTAGCAGCAACGGACTAGCGGGAGATCCCGGGGAGCTGTTTTTT. This sequence joins TRBV7-6 and TRBJ2-2, with 13 bases fitting TRBD2. The CDR3 runs 16 residues. Per the germline V gene, CDR1 is SGHVS and CDR2 is FNYEAQ.